Listed here is a single TCR beta chain. Its antigen remains undetermined. No quality values exist for individual bases; no much larger clone is one base distant. The immunoSEQ Assay, a bias-controlled multiplex PCR, was used to amplify TCRbeta CDR3 regions from genomic DNA. Per the original workflow: The number of nucleated cells in each sample was estimated by amplification of reference gene primers within the assay. To quantify the absolute abundance of each unique TCRbeta CDR3 rearrangement, sequence reads were collapsed and filtered. Productive Simpson clonality was computed per sample as the square root of Simpson's diversity index over productive rearrangements. The immuneACCESS repertoire file appears here via TCRdb, limited to in-frame rearrangements. These files lack a portion of the clones; in checked studies, under half of the deficit traces to unresolved V genes, and the cause of the others is not known. V and J calls and clone size come straight from that table; D and trimming were deduced from the DNA. The sample table contains 180,000 or so clones; only one count was recorded for around 87% of them. The ten most abundant clones make up about 0.95% of the sample.

The collaborating institutions used their own protocols to collect whole blood in K2EDTA tubes. Collaborator samples were shipped for TCRbeta analysis as frozen whole blood, isolated PBMCs, or DNA extracted from either sample type. For CDR1 and CDR2, the germline V gene lists KGHSH and LQKENI. From the cysteine through the phenylalanine, the CDR3 covers 15 amino acids. Of all the DNA, just the CDR3 is kept, 45 bases in frame from base 1. V ends up 3 bases short and J 6 bases short, with an unmatched junction base count of 7. The sample originates from a study of blood T cell repertoires in COVID-19 (dated by TCRdb to between 2020 and 2021). Regarding the complete study: The collaborator samples originated in the United States, Italy and Spain and spanned the acute and convalescent phases of COVID-19. The material from the prospective study consisted of cDNA or gDNA derived from T cells, B-cell-depleted T cells, or PBMCs. Deeply sampled blood TCRbeta repertoires from subjects exposed to, actively infected with, or recovered from COVID-19 were included in the dataset. The repertoires were released in a freely available public database meant as a resource for research on the immune response to SARS-CoV-2. Samples were obtained from the ongoing ImmuneRACE study (first 160 participants) and from some 1,200 subjects provided by 6 global collaborators. A de-identified subject ID, COVID-19 status, age in years and sex were almost always included in the sample metadata. Where available, HLA class I and class II types were obtained from metadata supplied by the sample provider rather than from assay-based typing. Study-level results and caveats: How much clinical and demographic metadata was included differed by source and by participant, and the metadata was provided uncurated.

This chain joins TRBV18 to TRBJ1-5; 8 central bases correspond to TRBD1. This TCR was recovered from a man between 18 and 29 years old with acute or convalescent COVID-19. The sequencing input was peripheral blood. The bases are TGTGCCAGCTCACCGGCCGGGACAGGTGGTCAGCCCCAGCATTTT. Translated, it reads CASSPAGTGGQPQHF.